The table lists the clone carrying this T cell receptor (beta chain) with many counts. This entry comes from a study of T cells after yellow fever vaccination. TCRdb re-called the 5' RACE reads with MiXCR, one entry per CDR3 protein. The repertoire has some 69,000 distinct CDR3 sequences, approximately 6.2% of them found once; the top ten carry under 2.5%. V gave up 4 bases and J gave up 0 bases, with 24 bases separating them. CDR1 is SGHRS and CDR2 is YFSETQ in the germline V gene. This CDR3 comprises 19 residues. This receptor was identified in a man aged 18 to 29 who received the YFV17D yellow fever vaccine. Sequencing was performed on CD4+ T cells sorted from PBMCs, taken more than 13 days after the first yellow fever vaccination. The chain carries TRBV5-1 and TRBJ2-3, with D maybe TRBD2 (6 bases). DNA for the CDR3: TGCGCCAGCAGCCCGGAGGGAGCACCCCAAGGGTCTAGCACAGATACGCAGTATTTT. Translated, it gives CASSPEGAPQGSSTDTQYF.